This T cell receptor (beta chain) was sequenced for a study of shared T cell receptors in the human thymus. V lost 5 bases and J lost 6, with 13 bases in between. Looked up from germline, CDR1 is LGHNA and CDR2 is YSLEER. This CDR3 contains 14 residues. The method was immunoSEQ multiplex PCR; TCRdb's version includes in-frame clones alone and lacks a portion of them. This table has about 710,000 clones, 80% to 90% appearing once. These data are also associated with another study on human thymus T cells. That work states: The thymus was resected at corrective cardiac surgery.

The chain is built from TRBV4-3 and TRBJ2-2; possibly TRBD1 for D (6 bases). This sequence was found in a boy in the first two years of life with a congenital heart defect. Sequencing was carried out using thymocytes. The CDR3 region is CASSGGLVSGELFF. CDR3 in DNA: TGCGCCAGCAGCGGGGGCCTGGTTTCCGGGGAGCTGTTTTTT.